A single sample is the source of the 3 T cell receptor beta chains below, sequenced in a study of CD8 T cells in ankylosing spondylitis. No cognate antigen is known for these TCRs. Whole-study findings and limits: Several highly homologous variants made up a TCR beta motif, and this motif appeared characteristic of ankylosing spondylitis blood.

TCRdb re-called the 5' RACE reads with MiXCR, one entry per CDR3 protein. The sample records 250,000 to 350,000 distinct CDR3 sequences, approximately 8.2% being singletons. Sequencing was performed on blood, either unsorted or a sorted T cell fraction (not recorded which). All receptors derive from a male donor with ankylosing spondylitis.

This clonotype has more than one count but fewer than ten. The rearrangement uses TRBV11-2 and TRBJ1-2; D is unclear. Per the germline V gene, CDR1 is SGHAT and CDR2 is FQNNGV. The CDR3 contains 13 residues. Between the trimmed V and J ends, which lost 1 base and 8 bases, there was a span of 11 bases. This CDR3 reads CASSLAPETGYTF. CDR3 nucleotides: TGTGCCAGCAGCTTAGCACCAGAAACGGGCTACACCTTC. Looking up the rest from reference TRBV11-2 and TRBJ1-2 gives the full variable domain: EAGVAQSPRYKIIEKRQSVAFWCNPISGHATLYWYQQILGQGPKLLIQFQNNGVVDDSQLPKDRFSAERLKGVDSTLKIQPAKLEDSAVYLCASSLAPETGYTFGSGTRLTVV.

This chain connects TRBV7-3 to TRBJ2-3; D tentatively reads TRBD1 or TRBD2 (5 bases each). The CDR3 contains 17 residues. Germline assignment: CDR1 SGHTA and CDR2 FQGTGA. V lost 5 bases and J lost 0, with 18 bases in between. Written as DNA, the CDR3 is TGTGCCAGCAGCCCACGGGGCCGGACTGCTAGCACAGATACGCAGTATTTT. This gives the protein CASSPRGRTASTDTQYF. Filled out from reference TRBV7-3 and TRBJ2-3, the complete variable domain reads GAGVSQTPSNKVTEKGKYVELRCDPISGHTALYWYRQSLGQGPEFLIYFQGTGAADDSGLPNDRFFAVRPEGSVSTLKIQRTERGDSAVYLCASSPRGRTASTDTQYFGPGTRLTVL.

This clonotype turned up a few times. The V gene is TRBV7-2, the J gene TRBJ2-6, with D possibly TRBD1 on 6 matching bases. V was pared by 1 base and J by 4 bases, with 11 bases between. There are 16 residues in the CDR3. CDR1 is SGHTA and CDR2 is FQGNSA in the germline V gene. CDR3 DNA sequence: TGTGCCAGCAGCTTAGGAGGGGGAGAAGGGGCCAACGTCCTGACTTTC. Protein product: CASSLGGGEGANVLTF.